Below are 16 T cell receptor beta chains sequenced from a single sample in a study of T cells in Graves' hyperthyroidism and ophthalmopathy. The TCR beta CDR3 regions underwent amplification using RNA transcripts as the source. The study used the HTBI primer set for a first-round RT-PCR of the TCR CDR3. TCRdb called the multiplex PCR reads again in MiXCR, with one record for every CDR3 protein. The table has roughly 500,000 distinct CDR3 sequences, around 42% seen once. The sample was peripheral blood or thyroid tissue (not recorded which). The receptors shown here come from an adult woman with Graves' disease, either hyperthyroidism or ophthalmopathy (not recorded which).

In this sample, this clonotype turned up a few times. V is TRBV10-3 and J is TRBJ1-1; no clear D. Trimming removed 4 bases from V and 3 bases from J, with 9 bases in between. This CDR3 has 13 residues. Germline CDR1 and CDR2: ENHRY and SYGVKD. CDR3 amino acids: CAISAARDTEAFF. The CDR3 region has the DNA TGTGCCATCAGTGCTGCTAGGGACACTGAAGCTTTCTTT.

The chain is built from TRBV7-3 and TRBJ2-5; D ambiguous. From germline, CDR1 is SGHTA and CDR2 FQGTGA. The CDR3 spans 17 residues. V lost 5 bases to trimming and J lost 5 bases, with 24 bases between them. CDR3 protein: CASSPQAFTNTGETQYF. The CDR3 DNA is TGTGCCAGCAGCCCCCAAGCGTTTACGAACACCGGGGAGACCCAGTACTTC.

This clonotype was recorded many times. This chain joins TRBV7-2 and TRBJ1-5; D is uncertain. The V gene lost 5 bases and the J gene lost 5 bases, with 10 bases spanning the gap. This CDR3 is 13 amino acids long. CDR1 and CDR2 from the germline V gene are SGHTA and FQGNSA. As DNA, the CDR3 is TGTGCCAGCAGCCCTCCCCCGGATCAGCCCCAGCATTTT. Amino acids: CASSPPPDQPQHF.

The rearrangement uses TRBV7-9 and TRBJ1-4, with 11 positions matching TRBD1. The CDR3 has 18 residues. V shed 7 bases, J shed 4 bases, and the junction held 14 bases outside the gene matches. Germline V gene sequence: CDR1 SEHNR, CDR2 FQNEAQ (reference sequence). CDR3: CASILGQGAPVYNEKLFF. DNA of the CDR3: TGTGCCAGCATCCTTGGACAGGGGGCACCAGTTTATAATGAAAAACTGTTTTTT.

Ten or more counts support this clonotype. The J gene is TRBJ2-7, the V gene TRBV10-3; D gene uncertain. CDR1 is ENHRY, CDR2 SYGVKD, per germline. CDR3 length: 14 residues. Between the trimmed V and J ends, which lost 3 bases and 2 bases, there was a span of 11 bases. This CDR3 is CAISERPETYEQYF. In DNA form, the CDR3 reads TGTGCCATCAGTGAAAGGCCCGAGACCTACGAGCAGTACTTC.

CDR3 DNA sequence: TGCAGTGCTAGTGAGGGACAGGGACGTCAGCCCCAGCATTTT. Translated, it gives CSASEGQGRQPQHF. The chain employs TRBV20-1 and TRBJ1-5; 9 bases map to TRBD1. Losses at the gene ends were 3 bases for V and 6 bases for J; bases not matched to a gene: 6. The CDR3 is 14 residues long. Germline V gene sequence: CDR1 DFQATT, CDR2 SNEGSKA (reference sequence).

The chain employs TRBV6-6 and TRBJ1-4; weak D call: TRBD1 (6 bases). The CDR3 consists of 14 residues. Per the germline V gene, CDR1 is MNHNY and CDR2 is SVGAGI (reference sequence). The V gene lost 2 bases and the J gene lost 5 bases, with 9 bases spanning the gap. The CDR3 DNA is TGTGCCAGCAGTTACGGGACACCGAATGAAAAACTGTTTTTT. This codes for CASSYGTPNEKLFF.

This clonotype was recorded at least ten times. CDR3 nucleotides: TGTGCCAGCACCTTTGACGTCGTAGGGCCCACTGAAGCTTTCTTT. This translates into CASTFDVVGPTEAFF. The V call is TRBV5-6, the J call TRBJ1-1, with D hard to call. Germline lookup yields CDR1 SGHDT and CDR2 YYEEEE. V lost 6 bases, J lost 4 bases, and 19 bases lay in between. The CDR3 is made up of 15 amino acids. The complete variable domain, with remaining parts taken from reference TRBV5-6 and TRBJ1-1, reads DAGVTQSPTHLIKTRGQQVTLRCSPKSGHDTVSWYQQALGQGPQFIFQYYEEEERQRGNFPDRFSGHQFPNYSSELNVNALLLGDSALYLCASTFDVVGPTEAFFGQGTRLTVV.

This clonotype was picked up many times. This rearrangement joins TRBV19 to TRBJ2-7; no reliable D call. Trimming took off 3 bases at V and 5 bases at J, with 14 bases between the two ends. The CDR3 consists of 14 residues. Germline CDR1 LNHDA, CDR2 SQIVND (reference sequence). This chain's CDR3 is CASSMQARIDEQYF. The CDR3, as DNA: TGTGCCAGTAGTATGCAGGCCAGGATCGACGAGCAGTACTTC.

The table lists this clonotype with many counts. The J gene is TRBJ2-7, the V gene TRBV20-1, with 11 nucleotides matching TRBD1. Losses at the gene ends were 3 bases for V and 4 bases for J; bases not matched to a gene: 2. The germline gives CDR1 DFQATT, CDR2 SNEGSKA (reference sequence). The CDR3 is 13 amino acids. The CDR3 DNA follows: TGCAGTGCTAGGGACAGGGGGCCATACGAGCAGTACTTC. Amino acids: CSARDRGPYEQYF.

The genes are TRBV19 and TRBJ1-2; D ambiguous. The length of the CDR3 is 13 residues. The V end was cut by 5 bases, the J end by 4 bases, with 11 bases between. Germline CDR1 LNHDA, CDR2 SQIVND (reference sequence). CDR3 sequence: CASSPQVGYGYTF. CDR3 coding DNA: TGTGCCAGTAGTCCCCAGGTCGGCTATGGCTACACCTTC.

The chain has TRBV12-3 or TRBV12-4 and TRBJ1-6, with 8 bases lining up with TRBD1. V was clipped by 6 bases and J by 6 bases; unmatched bases: 10. The CDR3 consists of 16 residues. CDR3 residues: CASSRLTGDRNSPLHF. The CDR3 nucleotides read TGTGCCAGCAGCAGACTGACAGGGGACCGTAATTCACCCCTCCACTTT.

This clonotype has just a few counts. This CDR3 is CATNRGNEQFF. The CDR3 DNA reads as TGCGCCACCAATAGGGGGAATGAGCAGTTCTTC. The J gene is TRBJ2-1, the V gene TRBV5-1; D is possibly TRBD1 (6 bases). Germline-derived CDR1 and CDR2 are SGHRS and YFSETQ. This CDR3 is 11 amino acids long. The V end was cut by 9 bases, the J end by 7 bases, with 11 bases between.

This clonotype was seen just once. The rearrangement links TRBV24-1 to TRBJ2-6; D ambiguous. V lost 5 bases and J 0 bases, leaving 4 bases between the germline ends. Germline V lookup: CDR1 KGHDR, CDR2 SFDVKD. CDR3 size: 14 residues. The CDR3 region has the DNA TGTGCCACCAGTGCTGTCTCTGGGGCCAACGTCCTGACTTTC. As protein: CATSAVSGANVLTF.

This clonotype was recorded a few times. The chain combines TRBV7-9 with TRBJ2-5; D is possibly TRBD2 (6 bases). V was shortened by 5 bases and J by 5 bases, with 18 bases between the two germline ends. The CDR3 loop spans 15 amino acids. Germline CDR1 is SEHNR and CDR2 is FQNEAQ (reference sequence). CDR3 region: CASSQVAGHRETQYF. CDR3 DNA sequence: TGTGCCAGCAGCCAAGTGGCGGGGCATAGGGAGACCCAGTACTTC.

This CDR3 is CASSIQGTGIYEQYF. The CDR3 DNA reads TGTGCCAGTAGTATCCAGGGGACAGGCATCTACGAGCAGTACTTC. The chain has TRBV7-8 and TRBJ2-7, with 8 bases fitting TRBD1. V shed 9 bases, J shed 3 bases, and the junction held 13 bases outside the gene matches. Germline V gives CDR1 SGHVS, CDR2 FQNEAQ. The CDR3 has 15 amino acids. The full variable domain, completed using reference TRBV7-8 and TRBJ2-7, is GAGVSQSPRYKVAKRGQDVALRCDPISGHVSLFWYQQALGQGPEFLTYFQNEAQLDKSGLPSDRFFAERPEGSVSTLKIQRTQQEDSAVYLCASSIQGTGIYEQYFGPGTRLTVT.